The T cell receptor beta chain described here comes from a study of blood T cell repertoires in COVID-19. At the level of the study: Acute-phase and convalescent COVID-19 samples originated in the United States, Italy and Spain. From T cells, B-cell-depleted T cells, or PBMCs came the material, which was cDNA or gDNA.

Original processing methods: Nucleated cell counts were estimated from reference gene primer amplification. Some clones are missing from TCRdb's copy, which holds only in-frame ones; the method was immunoSEQ multiplex PCR. V, J and clone size derive from that table, while D and trimming were established from the DNA sequence. The profile shows roughly 300,000 clones, 90% of them singletons. Seattle's enrolled individuals joined amid active infection and were then monitored longitudinally. The CDR3 has 14 amino acids. The V gene lost 5 bases and the J gene lost 4 bases, with 12 bases spanning the gap. CDR1 and CDR2 (germline): LNHDA, SQIVND (reference sequence).

The sequence derives from a woman in her thirties with COVID-19, enrolled during active disease. The specimen was peripheral blood. The V and J genes are TRBV19 and TRBJ2-1, with D perhaps matching TRBD2 (6 bases). CDR3 amino acids: CASSPGTPYNEQFF. CDR3 DNA: TGTGCCAGTAGTCCCGGGACTCCGTACAATGAGCAGTTCTTC.